The present entry profiles one TCR beta chain with its context. This clone appeared a few times. It has no known antigen specificity. The sample holds no much larger clone one base away, and base qualities are not on file. These data come from a study of cytomegalovirus exposure and HLA in healthy donors (dated 2017 in TCRdb). Context from the whole study: In an earlier analysis of approximately 500 of the donors, 276 Gb of sequence data and 100 million or so unique TCR beta sequences from roughly 200 million T cells were reported. An earlier analysis of 587 of the donors used high-throughput TCR beta sequencing to judge whether each TCR beta V gene segment behaved as functional or pseudogenic. A separate validation cohort of some 130 different subjects was used in addition to the roughly 700-subject first cohort. Because of strong linkage in the cohort, roughly five DR-DQ haplotypes were treated as single units for association and clustering. All discovery cohort repertoires had been generated using a single sequencing platform. A later genetic analysis took genome-wide SNP genotypes for about three fifths of the roughly 670 donors and used that subset as a discovery cohort. Using immunosequencing, the study profiled T cell repertoires from roughly 650 subjects and related those repertoires to cytomegalovirus serostatus. The genetic ancestry cluster associated with self-reported Caucasian donors included about four fifths of the roughly 380 genotyped donors. The number of donors typed differed by locus, with roughly 620-640 for A, B, C, DRB1 and DQB1, around 560 for DQA1, approximately 570 for DPA1, and 472 for DPB1. The study combined high-throughput TCR immunosequencing, statistical association of individual TCRs with disease status, and machine learning to predict cytomegalovirus infection status. The later analysis used no new phenotypic data to find candidate immune exposures, relying instead on TCR beta sequences and their occurrence across donors. About 280 gigabases of sequencing data and approximately 80 million unique TCR sequences were included in an early release covering around 650 HLA-typed donors. HLA typing covered class I and class II loci at four-digit resolution. In a later analysis, previously published TCR beta repertoires from 666 donors were re-analyzed and high-resolution HLA genotyping was added so that TCR occurrence patterns could be studied. Alongside the repertoire data, information on donor age, sex, ethnicity and CMV serostatus was compiled. Across approximately 420 genotyped donors of the cohort, an average of roughly 250,000 unique TCR beta nucleotide sequences per donor were sequenced, and approximately 17% of those sequences were non-productive. The study was designed to test whether signatures of past pathogen exposure could be identified by cataloging public T cell receptors. Beyond this particular receptor, the publication reports: The classifier was reported to diagnose cytomegalovirus status with high specificity and sensitivity in both the original cohort and the validation cohort. A later analysis found that TCR association rates varied across HLA loci, with DRB1 alleles showing the most associated TCRs and HLA-C alleles the fewest. While some public TCRs were present in many individuals, most TCR sequences turned up only very rarely across donors. A later analysis found that most CMV-associated TCR beta chains appeared HLA-restricted, with HLA associations seemingly driven largely by CMV exposure. The sequencing pipeline was judged likely to have produced a cluster of highly shared sequence variants as a technical artifact. The 87-base-pair reads could not distinguish some IMGT-functional V segments, including TRBV6-2 and TRBV6-3, so those segments were excluded. According to a later analysis, parvovirus B19, influenza, CMV and Epstein-Barr virus appeared linked to several top co-occurrence clusters. A later analysis associated 15,000 or so TCR beta sequences with specific HLA alleles at a false discovery rate of 0.05. Over 15 rarely observed V segments, including chromosome 9 orphons, were excluded from the earlier analysis of 550 to 700 of the donors because counts were too low. For the cohort, immune exposure information was limited to CMV serostatus. In vitro tests confirmed that three of the cytomegalovirus-associated TCR beta chains recognize cytomegalovirus antigens. A further reported finding was that TCR beta sequences accurately predicted the HLA-A and HLA-B alleles for most subjects in the first cohort. Compared with equally common non-associated chains, HLA-associated TCR beta chains in a later analysis were more clonally expanded and had lower generation probabilities. The presence/absence analyses assumed that sequencing depth was roughly uniform across donors, and that assumption may not be true. Strong co-occurrence of HLA alleles, especially DR and DQ, made assigning TCR associations to individual alleles difficult. Broadly in line with IMGT annotations, most TCR beta V segments showed up in productive rearrangements about 87% or about 30% of the time in an earlier analysis of about 500 of the donors. A later genetic analysis reported fewer N-insertions in productive TCRs among donors in an Asian-associated ancestry cluster than the roughly 700-donor mean. A later genetic analysis associated a missense DCLRE1C variant with V-gene and J-gene trimming of TCR beta chains, and an independent cohort replicated the association. Correlated functional status among segregating V segments might be attributable to linkage disequilibrium, but an unknown experimental factor could not be ruled out. HLA typing was unavailable for some donors at each locus, so association tests used only the typed subset. The study gave a list of over 150 TCR beta chains associated with cytomegalovirus. It was suggested by the authors that the approach could potentially be generalized to other disease states and immunological phenotypes. In this cohort, only TCR beta chains were sequenced, and detectable features were limited by the absence of alpha or paired-chain data.

Library construction relied on the immunoSEQ multiplex PCR assay. For the multiplex PCR, a mixture combining 60 forward primers for TCR Vbeta segments and 13 reverse primers for TCR Jbeta segments was used. A multiplex PCR assay on genomic DNA amplified the CDR3 region of rearranged TCR beta genes. Amplified TCR beta libraries were sequenced as 87-base-pair reads on the Illumina HiSeq System. As for the authors' bioinformatics: A later analysis counted about 80 million unique TCR beta chains across the roughly 700 repertoires, and roughly 11 million of these chains were shared by at least two donors. Raw reads were error-corrected and collapsed into unique sequences with a nearest-neighbor algorithm that merged closely related sequences to remove PCR and sequencing errors. CDR3 sequences were aligned to IMGT reference sequences to assign V, D and J gene segments. Each retained sequence needed at least a six-nucleotide match to both a V gene segment and a J gene segment. Rearrangements were called productive when the CDR3 lacked stop codons and stayed in frame with V and J; all others were non-productive. CDR3 was defined according to IMGT convention as the region running from the second conserved V-encoded cysteine to the conserved J-encoded phenylalanine. The earlier analysis of about 640 of the donors excluded any sequence lacking an unambiguous match to a single V gene segment. In an earlier analysis of 587 of the donors, a V segment was called functional when productive rearrangements were above 56.7%, and segregating when the standard deviation between donors exceeded 5%. To diagnose cytomegalovirus status from the catalog of TCR beta chain sequences, a statistical classification framework was built. In a later analysis, TCR nucleotide sequences were compared against IMGT/GENE-DB human TR gene sequences so that V and J genes could be assigned. A later analysis assigned CDR3 sequences and most-parsimonious VDJ recombination scenarios with the TCRdist pipeline. In a later analysis, every TCR beta chain was defined by the combination of its CDR3 amino acid sequence and its V-gene family, and reads without a unique V-gene family were dropped. As a way to deal with suspected cross-contamination and a sequencing artifact, a later analysis dropped 450 to 700 nucleotide sequences that were highly shared and had low generation probability. For each public chain, a later analysis derived a clonal expansion index from normalized ranks of inferred template counts within each repertoire. A later analysis computed generation probabilities with a VDJ recombination model fitted to out-of-frame rearrangements, and checked the results against IGoR. In a later analysis, hypergeometric tests were used to score TCR-TCR, TCR-HLA and TCR-CMV co-occurrence, with a repertoire-size bias correction applied to TCR pairs. In a later analysis, false discovery rates were estimated by permuting HLA or CMV assignments 20 times. A later analysis grouped co-occurring TCRs with DBSCAN, adding TCRdist sequence similarity when clustering within HLA-allele-positive subsets. Repertoires with fewer than 30,000 or more than 120,000 public chains, plus five repertoires with anomalous nucleotide sharing, were excluded from co-occurrence clustering. Imported from immuneACCESS, the table was reduced by TCRdb to in-frame sequences with V and J called. These copies leave out some clones; in studies compared against another copy, an unresolved V gene accounts for under half, and the cause of the remainder is not known. V, J and clone size are taken as reported in that table, and D and trimming were inferred from the DNA itself. The sample profile shows more than 85,000 clones; roughly four fifths of them were found once. 12% to 15% of the sample goes to the ten largest clones.

The cohort was made up of about 610 healthy bone marrow donors. At the time of sampling, all cohort members were nominally healthy, though unrecorded immune exposures were likely present. The donor tested CMV seropositive, placing the donor among the roughly 300 seropositive members of the cohort. Each donor provided a peripheral blood sample, and peripheral blood mononuclear cells were used for TCR beta sequencing. Genomic DNA was extracted from the blood cell samples with the Qiagen DNeasy Blood Extraction Kit. The V end loses 6 bases and the J end loses 0 bases, and a stretch of 14 bases separates them. From cysteine to phenylalanine, the CDR3 is 15 amino acids long. Solely the CDR3 DNA is kept, with 45 bases framed from the first base. Sequences SGHNT (CDR1) and YENEEA (CDR2) are obtained from the germline V gene.

Sequenced sample: PBMCs. This receptor was obtained from a male donor in good health and CMV-seropositive. The rearranged chain carries TRBV11-3 and TRBJ1-1; no D gene call is confident. The bases read TGTGCCAGCAGTTTTGTGGGCCGCATGAACACTGAAGCTTTCTTT. Its amino acids are CASSFVGRMNTEAFF.